Listed below are T cell receptor beta chains from one sample, sequenced in a study of T cells after yellow fever vaccination. TCRdb passed the 5' RACE reads through MiXCR, listing each CDR3 protein once. Among about 300,000 distinct CDR3 sequences listed, 3.5% to 4.5% were seen once. The source was PBMCs, collected 5 days after the yellow fever booster vaccination. The receptors were gathered from a man between 18 and 35 years old who received the YFV17D yellow fever vaccine. Both conserved end residues are part of each CDR3. D genes are given only for firm matches. Size is omitted from some rows. Given values are once, few, many or a class for expanded clones.

J | V | size | D | DNA | CDR3
TRBJ1-1 | TRBV29-1 | few | NA | TGCAGCGGTTTCATGCGGGGGACTGAAGCTTTCTTT | CSGFMRGTEAFF
TRBJ1-6 | TRBV7-2 | few | NA | TGTGCCAGCAGCTCCGACAGGAGGAATTCACCCCTCCACTTT | CASSSDRRNSPLHF
TRBJ1-4 | TRBV6-5 | few | NA | TGTGCCAGCAGGTCCAGGGGCAGACCGAATGAAAAACTGTTTTTT | CASRSRGRPNEKLFF
TRBJ2-3 | TRBV12-3/TRBV12-4 | NA | TRBD2 | TGTGCCAGCACCCGGACTAGCGGGAGCGATACGCAGTATTTT | CASTRTSGSDTQYF
TRBJ1-1 | TRBV5-1 | many | TRBD1 | TGCGCCAGCAGCTTGCAGACAGGGGTTCTGAACACTGAAGCTTTCTTT | CASSLQTGVLNTEAFF
TRBJ1-1 | TRBV5-1 | many | NA | TGCGCCAGCAGCTTGGAAGGGCGGGGAATGACTGAAGCTTTCTTT | CASSLEGRGMTEAFF
TRBJ2-5 | TRBV20-1 | few | TRBD1 | TGCAGTCTATTGACGACAGGGGGGAACCAAGAGACCCAGTACTTC | CSLLTTGGNQETQYF
TRBJ1-2 | TRBV19 | few | NA | TGTGCCAGTACCGGACGGGAGCTCTTCTATGGCTACACCTTC | CASTGRELFYGYTF
TRBJ1-6 | TRBV4-3 | NA | NA | TGCGCCAGCAGCTCCCAGACCGGGGGGGGCTCACCCCTCCACTTT | CASSSQTGGGSPLHF
TRBJ2-5 | TRBV7-9 | many | NA | TGTGCCAGCAGCCCATCTGGACTGTACCTCCGGGGGACCCAGTACTTC | CASSPSGLYLRGTQYF
TRBJ1-2 | TRBV5-1 | NA | NA | TGCGCCAGCAGCGCCGCGGACTCAAATGGCTACAACTTC | CASSAADSNGYNF
TRBJ2-5 | TRBV29-1 | few | NA | TGCAGCGCCATAGAGTCCACAGACCCTCAAGAGACCCAGTACTTC | CSAIESTDPQETQYF